The rows below give T cell receptor beta chains drawn from one sample of a study of blood T cell repertoires in COVID-19. Some clones are missing from TCRdb's copy, which holds only in-frame ones; the method was immunoSEQ multiplex PCR. The profile shows more than 200,000 clones, 65% to 85% of them singletons. The sample was peripheral blood. The receptors shown here come from a woman aged 40 to 55 with active or convalescent COVID-19. Each CDR3 is given with its conserved first and last residue. A D gene is named only where the DNA matches it firmly. Clone size is stated in some rows and not others, as once, few, many or a class when expanded.

TRBJ2-1	-	-	TRBV30	TGTTCCACCACCGGGTTCCCGGCGGGGAATGAGCAGTTCTTC	CSTTGFPAGNEQFF
TRBJ1-5	TRBD1	few	TRBV28	TGTGCCAGCAGTTTGCAGGGGGCTCAGCCCCAGCATTTT	CASSLQGAQPQHF
TRBJ1-6	-	-	TRBV20-1	TGCAGTGCTAGTACCGGGTCAATCAATTCACCCCTCCACTTT	CSASTGSINSPLHF
TRBJ2-3	TRBD1	-	TRBV9	TGTGCCAGCAGCGCCGGACAGGTTCCAGATACGCAGTATTTT	CASSAGQVPDTQYF
TRBJ1-6	-	-	TRBV7-2	TGTGCCAGCAGCTTATCAGGGCCCTATAATTCACCCCTCCACTTT	CASSLSGPYNSPLHF
TRBJ2-3	-	-	TRBV5-4	TGTGCCAGCAGCTTGAGGACATATCCTAGCACAGATACGCAGTATTTT	CASSLRTYPSTDTQYF
TRBJ2-2	TRBD2	-	TRBV5-1	TGCGCCAGCAGCTTGGGATCAGCGGGGGGCACCGGGGAGCTGTTTTTT	CASSLGSAGGTGELFF
TRBJ1-1	-	-	TRBV29-1	TGCAGCGTACTTCCAGGGGATAGCACTGAAGCTTTCTTT	CSVLPGDSTEAFF
TRBJ2-7	TRBD2	-	TRBV30	TGTGCCTGGAGTCCGACTAGCGGGGGTGCGTACGAGCAGTACTTC	CAWSPTSGGAYEQYF
TRBJ1-2	-	-	TRBV11-2	TGTGCCAGCAGCTTAGATGGGACTGTTAACTATGGCTACACCTTC	CASSLDGTVNYGYTF
TRBJ2-7	TRBD1	-	TRBV9	TGTGCCAGCAGCCCGAGGGACAGGGTCCACGAGCAGTACTTC	CASSPRDRVHEQYF
TRBJ1-2	-	-	TRBV21-1	TGTGCCAGCAGCCCCCGGACAAACAACTTTGGCTACACCTTC	CASSPRTNNFGYTF
TRBJ1-3	TRBD1	-	TRBV6-2/TRBV6-3	TGTGCTAGCAGTTACTCCGGGACAGTAAAAGGAAACACCATATATTTT	CASSYSGTVKGNTIYF
TRBJ2-7	-	-	TRBV28	TGTGCCAGCAATCCCTGGGGCTTCTACGAGCAGTACTTC	CASNPWGFYEQYF
TRBJ1-3	-	-	TRBV1	TGCACCAGCAGCCAAGATTGGGAGTCTGGAAACACCATATATTTT	CTSSQDWESGNTIYF
TRBJ2-1	TRBD1	-	TRBV27	TGTGCCAGCAGTTTATCGTATGGGACAGGGGTTTTTAGGGGCTCCTACAATGAGCAGTTCTTC	CASSLSYGTGVFRGSYNEQFF
TRBJ1-2	TRBD1	many	TRBV2	TGTGCCAGCACCTGGGACAGCGGCTATGGCTACACCTTC	CASTWDSGYGYTF
TRBJ1-3	TRBD1	few	TRBV9	TGTGCCAGCAGCCCAAGACAGGGGCCTGGAAACACCATATATTTT	CASSPRQGPGNTIYF
TRBJ1-5	-	-	TRBV23-1	TGCGCCAGCAGTCAATCGAGGGGGGGGCTAATCGGGCAGCCCCAGCATTTT	CASSQSRGGLIGQPQHF
TRBJ2-1	-	-	TRBV3-1/TRBV3-2	TGTGCCAGCAGCCAAGCAGGCGGGGAGGCTTCTCGGTTCTTC	CASSQAGGEASRFF
TRBJ1-6	-	-	TRBV6-5	TGTGCCAGCAGAACGACAGGTGATTCACCCCTCCACTTT	CASRTTGDSPLHF
TRBJ1-5	-	few	TRBV2	TGTGCCAGCAGTGTGACAGATTATCAGCCCCAGCATTTT	CASSVTDYQPQHF
TRBJ1-2	-	-	TRBV28	TGTGCCATCAACCAGGGAAGCTATGGCTACACCTTC	CAINQGSYGYTF
TRBJ2-1	-	-	TRBV30	TGTGCCTGGACGTTAACTCCCTACAATGAGCAGTTCTTC	CAWTLTPYNEQFF
TRBJ2-7	TRBD1	few	TRBV3-1/TRBV3-2	TGTGCCAGCAGCCAACCGGGACAGGGGGCCTACGAGCAGTACTTC	CASSQPGQGAYEQYF
TRBJ1-3	-	-	TRBV5-5	TGTGCCAGCAGCTTGTCCGACACCATATATTTT	CASSLSDTIYF
TRBJ2-1	-	-	TRBV5-4	TGTGCCAGCAGCTTGGACCCGACTTTAGACAATGAGCAGTTCTTC	CASSLDPTLDNEQFF
TRBJ1-6	-	once	TRBV3-1/TRBV3-2	TGTGCCAGCAGCCAAACGGGGGGCTCACCCCTCCACTTT	CASSQTGGSPLHF
TRBJ2-1	-	once	TRBV24-1	TGTGCCACCAGTGACCTGGGCGTCCACAATGAGCAGTTCTTC	CATSDLGVHNEQFF
TRBJ2-1	TRBD1	-	TRBV30	TGTGCCTGGAGTAGGGACAGGGAGAAGGATGAGCAGTTCTTC	CAWSRDREKDEQFF
TRBJ2-5	TRBD1	-	TRBV4-2	TGTGCCAGCAGCCCCCCACAGGGGCCAGACCAAGAGACCCAGTACTTC	CASSPPQGPDQETQYF
TRBJ2-3	-	once	TRBV13	TGTGCAGCCGCAACCGAAGATACGCAGTATTTT	CAAATEDTQYF
TRBJ2-1	TRBD1	once	TRBV5-6	TGTGCCAGCAGCAGACAGACAGGGGCGGGATATGAGCAGTTCTTC	CASSRQTGAGYEQFF